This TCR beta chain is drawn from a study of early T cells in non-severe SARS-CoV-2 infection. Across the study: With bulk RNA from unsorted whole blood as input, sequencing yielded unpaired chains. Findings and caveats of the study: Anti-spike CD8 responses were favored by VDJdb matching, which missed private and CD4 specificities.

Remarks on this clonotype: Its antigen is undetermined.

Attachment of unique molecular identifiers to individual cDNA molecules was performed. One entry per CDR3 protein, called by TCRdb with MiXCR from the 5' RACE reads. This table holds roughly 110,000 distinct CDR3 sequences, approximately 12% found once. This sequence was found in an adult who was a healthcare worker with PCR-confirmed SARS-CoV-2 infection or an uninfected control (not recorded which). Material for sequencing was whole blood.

The CDR3: CASSTGTSVWEQYF. The CDR3 region has the DNA TGTGCCAGCAGCACCGGGACTAGCGTGTGGGAGCAGTACTTC. The chain carries TRBV7-2 and TRBJ2-7; 10 nucleotides align to TRBD2. Germline V CDR1 and CDR2: SGHTA, FQGNSA. With V trimmed by 5 bases and J by 7 bases, 8 bases remained unmatched. The length of the CDR3 is 14 residues. The variable domain in full, with the rest retrieved from reference TRBV7-2 and TRBJ2-7, is GAGVSQSPSNKVTEKGKDVELRCDPISGHTALYWYRQSLGQGLEFLIYFQGNSAPDKSGLPSDRFSAERTGGSVSTLTIQRTQQEDSAVYLCASSTGTSVWEQYFGPGTRLTVT.